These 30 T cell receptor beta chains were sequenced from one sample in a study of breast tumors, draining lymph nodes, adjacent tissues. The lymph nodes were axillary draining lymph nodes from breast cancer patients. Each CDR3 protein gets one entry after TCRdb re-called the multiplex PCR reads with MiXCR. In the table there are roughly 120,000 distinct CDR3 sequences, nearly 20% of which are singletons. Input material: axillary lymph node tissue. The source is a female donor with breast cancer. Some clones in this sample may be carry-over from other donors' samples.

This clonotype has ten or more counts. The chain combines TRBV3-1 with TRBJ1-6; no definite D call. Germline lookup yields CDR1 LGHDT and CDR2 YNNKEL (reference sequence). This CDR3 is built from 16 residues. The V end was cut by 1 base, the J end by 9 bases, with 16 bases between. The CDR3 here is CASSQVLPGKVSPLHF. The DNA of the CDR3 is TGTGCCAGCAGCCAAGTCCTTCCGGGAAAGGTTTCACCCCTCCACTTT.

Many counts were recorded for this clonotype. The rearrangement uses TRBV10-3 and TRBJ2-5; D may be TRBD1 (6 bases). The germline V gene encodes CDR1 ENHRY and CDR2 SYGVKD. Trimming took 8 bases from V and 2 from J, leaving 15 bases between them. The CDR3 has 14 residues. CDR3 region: CAIRLGADQETQYF. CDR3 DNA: TGTGCCATCCGGTTGGGGGCGGATCAAGAGACCCAGTACTTC.

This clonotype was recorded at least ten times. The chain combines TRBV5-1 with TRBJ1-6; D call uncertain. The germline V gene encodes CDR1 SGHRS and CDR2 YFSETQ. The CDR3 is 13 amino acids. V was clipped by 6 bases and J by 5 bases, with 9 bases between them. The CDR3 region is CASKETDNSPLHF. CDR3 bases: TGCGCCAGCAAGGAAACAGATAATTCACCCCTCCACTTT.

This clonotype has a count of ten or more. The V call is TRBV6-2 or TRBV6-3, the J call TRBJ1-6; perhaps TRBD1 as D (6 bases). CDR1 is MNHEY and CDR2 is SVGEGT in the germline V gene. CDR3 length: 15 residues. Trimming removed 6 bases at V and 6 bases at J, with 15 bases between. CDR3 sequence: CASSRRTVINSPLHF. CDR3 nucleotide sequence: TGTGCCAGCAGCAGAAGGACAGTCATTAATTCACCCCTCCACTTT.

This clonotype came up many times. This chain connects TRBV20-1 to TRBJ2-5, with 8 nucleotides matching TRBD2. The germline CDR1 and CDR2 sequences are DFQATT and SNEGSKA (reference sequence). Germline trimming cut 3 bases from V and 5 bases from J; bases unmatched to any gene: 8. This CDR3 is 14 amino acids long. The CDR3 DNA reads TGCAGTGCTAGTATCAGCGGGAGATGGGAGACCCAGTACTTC. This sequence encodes CSASISGRWETQYF.

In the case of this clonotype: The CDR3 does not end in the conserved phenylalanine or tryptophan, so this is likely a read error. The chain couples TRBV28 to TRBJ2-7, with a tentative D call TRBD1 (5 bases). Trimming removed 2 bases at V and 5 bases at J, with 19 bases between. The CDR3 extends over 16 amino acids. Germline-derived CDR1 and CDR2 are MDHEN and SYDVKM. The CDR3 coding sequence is TGTGCCAGCAGTTTAAGTCAGGGAAGATTGGGCGACGAGCAGTACCTC. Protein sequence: CASSLSQGRLGDEQYL.

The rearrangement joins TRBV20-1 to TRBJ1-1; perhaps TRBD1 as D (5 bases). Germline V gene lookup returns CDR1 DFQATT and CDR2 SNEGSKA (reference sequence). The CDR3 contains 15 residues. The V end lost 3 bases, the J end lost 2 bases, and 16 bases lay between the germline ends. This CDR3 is CSASMVGTGNTEAFF. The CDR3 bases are TGCAGTGCTAGTATGGTTGGGACGGGTAACACTGAAGCTTTCTTT.

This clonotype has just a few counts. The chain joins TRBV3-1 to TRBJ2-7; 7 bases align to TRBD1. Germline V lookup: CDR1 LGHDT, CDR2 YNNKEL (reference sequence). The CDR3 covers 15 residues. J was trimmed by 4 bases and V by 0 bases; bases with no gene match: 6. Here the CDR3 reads CASSQDPDRKYEQYF. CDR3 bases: TGTGCCAGCAGCCAAGATCCGGACAGGAAGTACGAGCAGTACTTC.

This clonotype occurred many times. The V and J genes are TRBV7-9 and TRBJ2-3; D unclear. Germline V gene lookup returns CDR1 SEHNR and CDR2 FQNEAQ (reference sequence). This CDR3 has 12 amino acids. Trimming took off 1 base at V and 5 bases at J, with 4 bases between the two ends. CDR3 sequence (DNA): TGTGCCAGCAGCTTAGATATAGATACGCAGTATTTT. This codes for CASSLDIDTQYF.

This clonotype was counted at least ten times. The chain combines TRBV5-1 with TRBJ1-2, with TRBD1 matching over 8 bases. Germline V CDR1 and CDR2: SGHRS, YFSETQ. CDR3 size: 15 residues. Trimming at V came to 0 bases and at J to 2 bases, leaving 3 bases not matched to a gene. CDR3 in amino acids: CASSLGTGRNYGYTF. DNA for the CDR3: TGCGCCAGCAGCTTGGGGACAGGGCGAAACTATGGCTACACCTTC.

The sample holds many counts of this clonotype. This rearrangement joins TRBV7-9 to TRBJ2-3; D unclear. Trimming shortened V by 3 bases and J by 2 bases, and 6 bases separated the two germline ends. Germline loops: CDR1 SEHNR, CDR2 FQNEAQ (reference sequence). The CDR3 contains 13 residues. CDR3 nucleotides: TGTGCCAGCAGCTTGGCAGTCACAGATACGCAGTATTTT. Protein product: CASSLAVTDTQYF.

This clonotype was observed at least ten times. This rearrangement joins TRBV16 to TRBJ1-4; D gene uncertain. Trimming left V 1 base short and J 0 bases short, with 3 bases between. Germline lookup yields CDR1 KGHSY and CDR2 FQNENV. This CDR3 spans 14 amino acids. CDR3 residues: CASSQFATNEKLFF. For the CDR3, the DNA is TGTGCCAGCAGCCAATTTGCAACTAATGAAAAACTGTTTTTT.

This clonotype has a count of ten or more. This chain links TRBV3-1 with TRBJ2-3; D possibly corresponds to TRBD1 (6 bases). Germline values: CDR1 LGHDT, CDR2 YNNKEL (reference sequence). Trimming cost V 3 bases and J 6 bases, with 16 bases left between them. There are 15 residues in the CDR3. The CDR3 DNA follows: TGTGCCAGCAGCCACCGGGACATAGCCACGGATACGCAGTATTTT. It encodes CASSHRDIATDTQYF.

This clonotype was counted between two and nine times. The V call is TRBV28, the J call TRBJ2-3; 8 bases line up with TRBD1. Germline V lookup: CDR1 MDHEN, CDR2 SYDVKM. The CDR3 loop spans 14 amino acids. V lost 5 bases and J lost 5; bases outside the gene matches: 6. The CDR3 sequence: CASSLRQGIDTQYF. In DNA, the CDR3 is TGTGCCAGCAGTCTACGACAGGGGATAGATACGCAGTATTTT.

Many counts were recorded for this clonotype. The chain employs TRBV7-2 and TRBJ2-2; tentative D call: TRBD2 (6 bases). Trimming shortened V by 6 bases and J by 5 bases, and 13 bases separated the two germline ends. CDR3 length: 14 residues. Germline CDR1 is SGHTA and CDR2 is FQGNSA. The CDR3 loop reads CASSGGGLTGELFF. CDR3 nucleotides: TGTGCCAGCAGTGGGGGAGGTCTGACCGGGGAGCTGTTTTTT.

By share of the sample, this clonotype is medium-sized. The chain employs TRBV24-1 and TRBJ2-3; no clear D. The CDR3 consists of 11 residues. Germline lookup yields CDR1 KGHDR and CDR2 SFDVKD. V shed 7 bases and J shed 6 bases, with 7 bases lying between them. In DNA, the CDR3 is TGTGCCACCAGGTGGCGGGATACGCAGTATTTT. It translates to CATRWRDTQYF.

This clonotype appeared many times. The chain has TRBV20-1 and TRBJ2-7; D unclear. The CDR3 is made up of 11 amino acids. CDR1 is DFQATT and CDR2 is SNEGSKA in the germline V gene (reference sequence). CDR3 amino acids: CSWQRSYEQYF. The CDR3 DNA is TGCAGCTGGCAGAGATCCTACGAGCAGTACTTC.

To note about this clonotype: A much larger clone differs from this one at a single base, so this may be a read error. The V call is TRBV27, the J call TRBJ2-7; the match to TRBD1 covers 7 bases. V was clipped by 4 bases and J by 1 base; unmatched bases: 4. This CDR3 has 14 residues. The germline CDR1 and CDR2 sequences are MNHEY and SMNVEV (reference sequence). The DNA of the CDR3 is TGTGCCAGCAGTTCGACAGGGTTATCCTACGAGCAGTACTTC. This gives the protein CASSSTGLSYEQYF.

The CDR3 nucleotides read TGTGCCAGCTCACCAGGGCTAAATCAGCCCCAGCATTTT. Translation: CASSPGLNQPQHF. V usage is TRBV18 and J usage is TRBJ1-5; D not resolved. Germline values: CDR1 KGHSH, CDR2 LQKENI. Trimming stripped 2 bases from V and 4 bases from J, with 6 bases between. The CDR3 totals 13 residues.

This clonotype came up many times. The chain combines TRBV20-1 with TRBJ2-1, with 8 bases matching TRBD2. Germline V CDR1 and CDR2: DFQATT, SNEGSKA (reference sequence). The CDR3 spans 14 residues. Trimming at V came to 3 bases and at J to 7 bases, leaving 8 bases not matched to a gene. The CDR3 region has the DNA TGCAGTGCTAGTTACGGGGGGGCGAGAAATGAGCAGTTCTTC. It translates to CSASYGGARNEQFF.

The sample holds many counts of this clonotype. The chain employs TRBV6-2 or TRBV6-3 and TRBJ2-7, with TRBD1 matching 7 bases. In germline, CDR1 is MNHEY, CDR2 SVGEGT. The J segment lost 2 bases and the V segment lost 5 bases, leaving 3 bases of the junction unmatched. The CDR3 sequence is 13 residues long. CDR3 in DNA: TGTGCCAGCAGTCGACAGGGCCCCTACGAGCAGTACTTC. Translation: CASSRQGPYEQYF.

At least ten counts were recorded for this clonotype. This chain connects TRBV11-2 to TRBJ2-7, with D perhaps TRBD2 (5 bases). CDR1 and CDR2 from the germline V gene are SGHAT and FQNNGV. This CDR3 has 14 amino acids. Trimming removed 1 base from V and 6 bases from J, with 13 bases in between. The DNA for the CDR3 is TGTGCCAGCAGCTTAGGCCACGGGGTTCGCGAGCAGTACTTC. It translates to CASSLGHGVREQYF. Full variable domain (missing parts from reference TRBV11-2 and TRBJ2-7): EAGVAQSPRYKIIEKRQSVAFWCNPISGHATLYWYQQILGQGPKLLIQFQNNGVVDDSQLPKDRFSAERLKGVDSTLKIQPAKLEDSAVYLCASSLGHGVREQYFGPGTRLTVT.

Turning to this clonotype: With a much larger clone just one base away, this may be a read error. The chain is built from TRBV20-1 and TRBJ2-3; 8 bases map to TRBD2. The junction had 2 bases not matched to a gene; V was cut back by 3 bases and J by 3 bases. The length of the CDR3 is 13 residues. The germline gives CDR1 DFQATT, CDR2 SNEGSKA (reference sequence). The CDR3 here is CSASGRATDTQYF. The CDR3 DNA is TGCAGTGCTAGCGGGAGGGCAACAGATACGCAGTATTTT.

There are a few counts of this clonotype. Here the CDR3 reads CASSQRGGPYNEQFF. The CDR3 DNA reads TGTGCCAGCAGCCAGAGGGGGGGGCCCTACAATGAGCAGTTCTTC. The chain carries TRBV11-2 and TRBJ2-1; a weak D match, TRBD2 (7 bases). The germline CDR1 and CDR2 sequences are SGHAT and FQNNGV. The V end was cut by 5 bases, the J end by 2 bases, with 13 bases between. This CDR3 spans 15 amino acids.

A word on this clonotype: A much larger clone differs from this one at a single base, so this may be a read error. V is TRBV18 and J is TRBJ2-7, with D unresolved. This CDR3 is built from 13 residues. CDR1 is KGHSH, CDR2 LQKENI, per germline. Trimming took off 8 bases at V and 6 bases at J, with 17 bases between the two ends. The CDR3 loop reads CASPRAAGSEQYF. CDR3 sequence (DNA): TGTGCCAGCCCACGAGCAGCTGGGTCCGAGCAGTACTTC.

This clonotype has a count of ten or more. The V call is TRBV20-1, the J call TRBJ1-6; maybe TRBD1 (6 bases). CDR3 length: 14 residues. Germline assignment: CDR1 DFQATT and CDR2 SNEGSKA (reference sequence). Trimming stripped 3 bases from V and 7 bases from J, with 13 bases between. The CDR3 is CSASSDRSNSPLHF. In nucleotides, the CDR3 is TGCAGTGCTAGTTCGGACAGATCAAATTCACCCCTCCACTTT.

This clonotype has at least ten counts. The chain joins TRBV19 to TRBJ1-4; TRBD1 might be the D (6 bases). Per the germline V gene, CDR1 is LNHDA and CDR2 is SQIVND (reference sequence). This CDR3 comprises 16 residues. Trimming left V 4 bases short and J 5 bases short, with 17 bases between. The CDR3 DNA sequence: TGTGCCAGTAGTAGGGAAGGGGGGGCGTCGAATGAAAAACTGTTTTTT. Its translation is CASSREGGASNEKLFF.

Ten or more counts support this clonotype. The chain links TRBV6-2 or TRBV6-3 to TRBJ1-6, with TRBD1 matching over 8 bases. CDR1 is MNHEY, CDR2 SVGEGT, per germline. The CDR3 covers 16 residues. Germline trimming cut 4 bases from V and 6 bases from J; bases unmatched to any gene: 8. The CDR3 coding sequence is TGTGCCAGCAGTTGGACAGGGTATCGGGGTAATTCACCCCTCCACTTT. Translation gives CASSWTGYRGNSPLHF.

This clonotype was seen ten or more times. The chain's CDR3 is CASSTLDAAYEQYF. The CDR3 DNA sequence: TGTGCCAGTAGTACCCTGGACGCCGCCTACGAGCAGTACTTC. V usage is TRBV19 and J usage is TRBJ2-7; D is unresolved. This CDR3 is built from 14 residues. V gave up 4 bases and J gave up 2 bases, with 12 bases separating them. Looked up from germline, CDR1 is LNHDA and CDR2 is SQIVND (reference sequence).

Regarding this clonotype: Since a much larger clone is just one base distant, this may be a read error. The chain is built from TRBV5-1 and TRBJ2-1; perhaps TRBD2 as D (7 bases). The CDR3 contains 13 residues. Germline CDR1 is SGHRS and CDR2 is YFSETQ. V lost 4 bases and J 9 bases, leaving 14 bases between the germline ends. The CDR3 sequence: CASSPGGGGEQFF. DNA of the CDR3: TGCGCCAGCAGCCCCGGGGGCGGGGGTGAGCAGTTCTTC.